This T cell receptor beta chain is from a study of neurological immune-mediated disorders. Time point described: longitudinal time-point 2. TCRdb fed the 5' RACE reads into MiXCR, producing one record per CDR3 protein. The sample yields under 40,000 distinct CDR3 sequences, around an eighth seen once. This clonotype was seen many times. This CDR3 has 16 residues. The V gene is TRBV3-2, the J gene TRBJ2-1; the table's D call, TRBD2, was not checked against the DNA. TRBV3-2 is a pseudogene locus. The sequencing sample was made of PBMCs. The sequence derives from a woman aged 40 to 55 in good health. CDR3 sequence reads: CASSHRDSLSYNEQFF. The CDR3 DNA follows: TGTGCCAGCAGCCACAGGGACTCCCTTTCCTACAATGAGCAGTTCTTC.